These T cell receptor beta chains were read from a single sample in a study of shared clonotypes between healthy human individuals. Method: immunoSEQ multiplex PCR; TCRdb's copy keeps in-frame clones and lacks some. In the table there are about 520,000 clones, approximately 80% of which are singletons. Sample: PBMCs. Every receptor here comes from a woman between 40 and 50 years old in good health. Some clones in this sample may be carry-over from other donors' samples. CDR3s include the opening cysteine and the closing phenylalanine or tryptophan. Fields, in order: J gene, V gene, CDR3 protein.

j_call: TRBJ1-2
v_call: TRBV5-3
cdr3_aa: CARSHSTGTGFYGYTF

j_call: TRBJ1-2
v_call: TRBV9
cdr3_aa: CASTVHISPGQGLNYGYTF

j_call: TRBJ2-1
v_call: TRBV7-8
cdr3_aa: CASSLESRTNSYNEQFF

j_call: TRBJ1-5
v_call: TRBV5-4
cdr3_aa: CASSLGLNQPQHF

j_call: TRBJ2-2
v_call: TRBV6-6
cdr3_aa: CASSYLRDTGELFF

j_call: TRBJ1-5
v_call: TRBV7-9
cdr3_aa: CASSSPGQPDPPQHF

j_call: TRBJ1-5
v_call: TRBV5-1
cdr3_aa: CASSADSNQPQHF

j_call: TRBJ2-3
v_call: TRBV28
cdr3_aa: CASSQDRTRDTQYF

j_call: TRBJ2-7
v_call: TRBV7-2
cdr3_aa: CASSLVLASYEQYF

j_call: TRBJ2-7
v_call: TRBV7-8
cdr3_aa: CASSLAGDNYYEQYF

j_call: TRBJ2-3
v_call: TRBV30
cdr3_aa: CAWVKGLSTDTQYF

j_call: TRBJ2-2
v_call: TRBV9
cdr3_aa: CASSSTGFASTGELFF

j_call: TRBJ2-1
v_call: TRBV9
cdr3_aa: CASSVDYPSWQFF

j_call: TRBJ2-7
v_call: TRBV11-2
cdr3_aa: CASSLARQGVEGRAREQYF

j_call: TRBJ2-7
v_call: TRBV11-2
cdr3_aa: CASSLARFPYEQYF

j_call: TRBJ2-1
v_call: TRBV7-9
cdr3_aa: CASSPPPRGRSYNEQFF

j_call: TRBJ2-7
v_call: TRBV7-2
cdr3_aa: CASSFGTSGTYEQYF

j_call: TRBJ2-7
v_call: TRBV19
cdr3_aa: CASRLTSGGSYEQYF

j_call: TRBJ2-7
v_call: TRBV7-3
cdr3_aa: CASSLTGGSGNEQYF

j_call: TRBJ1-5
v_call: TRBV5-5
cdr3_aa: CASSETGNQPQHF

j_call: TRBJ1-2
v_call: TRBV10-3
cdr3_aa: CAISERTGEGYTF

j_call: TRBJ2-3
v_call: TRBV10-3
cdr3_aa: CAITGQREFQGDTQYF

j_call: TRBJ1-1
v_call: TRBV5-5
cdr3_aa: CASSSGRPRDTEAFF

j_call: TRBJ2-7
v_call: TRBV5-6
cdr3_aa: CASSLASSGRVYEQYF

j_call: TRBJ2-4
v_call: TRBV5-1
cdr3_aa: CASQVGLAGGLAKNIQYF

j_call: TRBJ2-2
v_call: TRBV5-1
cdr3_aa: CASYSGSNTGELFF

j_call: TRBJ1-2
v_call: TRBV7-2
cdr3_aa: CASSLESGNYGYTF

j_call: TRBJ2-3
v_call: TRBV10-3
cdr3_aa: CAISDESRESGDTQYF

j_call: TRBJ1-4
v_call: TRBV21-1
cdr3_aa: CASRSPLRATNEKLFF

j_call: TRBJ2-5
v_call: TRBV7-6
cdr3_aa: CASSQRPQETQYF

j_call: TRBJ2-3
v_call: TRBV28
cdr3_aa: CASNVLAADTQYF

j_call: TRBJ2-7
v_call: TRBV11-1
cdr3_aa: CASSPWTGGYEQYF

j_call: TRBJ1-1
v_call: TRBV18
cdr3_aa: CASSPPGGGTEAFF

j_call: TRBJ2-5
v_call: TRBV7-3
cdr3_aa: CASSLNREETQYF

j_call: TRBJ2-7
v_call: TRBV2
cdr3_aa: CASGVGLPPYEQYF

j_call: TRBJ2-2
v_call: TRBV28
cdr3_aa: CASRPGTPTGELFF

j_call: TRBJ2-7
v_call: TRBV28
cdr3_aa: CASSPQHRSNTYEQYF

j_call: TRBJ1-1
v_call: TRBV10-3
cdr3_aa: CAISEDTEAFF

j_call: TRBJ2-1
v_call: TRBV30
cdr3_aa: CAWSTPLTGGSRQFF

j_call: TRBJ2-5
v_call: TRBV10-2
cdr3_aa: CASSESEAGVQTQYF

j_call: TRBJ2-1
v_call: TRBV5-4
cdr3_aa: CASSLDRTALGNEQFF

j_call: TRBJ1-2
v_call: TRBV29-1
cdr3_aa: CSVERQGNYGYTF

j_call: TRBJ2-1
v_call: TRBV7-8
cdr3_aa: CASSLARDQGNEQFF

j_call: TRBJ1-1
v_call: TRBV28
cdr3_aa: CASSLPASEAFF

j_call: TRBJ2-5
v_call: TRBV7-9
cdr3_aa: CASSDLETQYF

j_call: TRBJ2-2
v_call: TRBV4-3
cdr3_aa: CASSQEGRGLAANTGELFF

j_call: TRBJ2-7
v_call: TRBV14
cdr3_aa: CASSQEEGQGDEQYF

j_call: TRBJ2-7
v_call: TRBV28
cdr3_aa: CASSSTSGMAYF

j_call: TRBJ2-3
v_call: TRBV6-1
cdr3_aa: CASSEDRGSTDTQYF

j_call: TRBJ1-4
v_call: TRBV29-1
cdr3_aa: CGAVPGPGEKLFF

j_call: TRBJ1-1
v_call: TRBV5-4
cdr3_aa: CASSPQGAGTEAFF

j_call: TRBJ2-7
v_call: TRBV5-4
cdr3_aa: CASSRSKGEINYEQYF